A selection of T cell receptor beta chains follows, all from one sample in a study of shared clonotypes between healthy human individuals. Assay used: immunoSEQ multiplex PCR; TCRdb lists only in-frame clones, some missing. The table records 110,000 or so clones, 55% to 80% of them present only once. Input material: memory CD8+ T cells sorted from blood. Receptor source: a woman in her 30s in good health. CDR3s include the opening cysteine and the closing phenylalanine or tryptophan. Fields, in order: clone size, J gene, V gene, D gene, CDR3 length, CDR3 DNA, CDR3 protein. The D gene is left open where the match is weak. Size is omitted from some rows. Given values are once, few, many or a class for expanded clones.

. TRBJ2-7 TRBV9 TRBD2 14 TGTGCCAGCAGCTCCAGCGGGAGGGCTGTCGAGCAGTACTTC CASSSSGRAVEQYF
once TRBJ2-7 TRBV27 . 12 TGTGCCAGCAGTCTCAGGGCTGGAGAGCAGTACTTC CASSLRAGEQYF
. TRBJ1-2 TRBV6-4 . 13 TGTGCCAGCAGTCCCACAGATTCCGCGGGCTACACCTTC CASSPTDSAGYTF
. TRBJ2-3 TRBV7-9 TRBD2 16 TGTGCCAGCAGCCCGAGACTAGCGGACTTCACAGATACGCAGTATTTT CASSPRLADFTDTQYF
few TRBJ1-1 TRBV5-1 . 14 TGCGCCAGCAGCTTTGGGCAATCGGAAACTGAAGCTTTCTTT CASSFGQSETEAFF
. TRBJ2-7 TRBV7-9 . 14 TGTGCCAGCAGCTTACGTGAAGGACCCTGCGAGCAGTACTTC CASSLREGPCEQYF
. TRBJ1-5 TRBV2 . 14 TGTGCCAGCAGTGAGAGATCGGGCAATCAGCCCCAGCATTTT CASSERSGNQPQHF
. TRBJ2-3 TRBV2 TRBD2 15 TGTGCCAGCACCAACGGCCTAGCGGGACCCGATACGCAGTATTTT CASTNGLAGPDTQYF
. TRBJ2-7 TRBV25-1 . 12 TGTGCCAGCAGTTCTATTCGACACGAGCAGTACTTC CASSSIRHEQYF
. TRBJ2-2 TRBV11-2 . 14 TGTGCCAGCAGCCCCGCAGGGATGGCCGGGGAGCTGTTTTTT CASSPAGMAGELFF
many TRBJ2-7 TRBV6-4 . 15 TGTGCCAGCAGTGACTCAGAGGGGGGGTCCTACGAGCAGTACTTC CASSDSEGGSYEQYF
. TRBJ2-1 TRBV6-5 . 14 TGTGCCAGCCGGGTCGTCACGGGCTACAATGAGCAGTTCTTC CASRVVTGYNEQFF
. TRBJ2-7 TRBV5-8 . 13 TGTGCCAGCAGCTTAACAGGTGCCTACGAGCAGTACTTC CASSLTGAYEQYF
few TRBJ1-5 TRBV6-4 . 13 TGTGCCAGCAGCGGGGATAGCAATCAGCCCCAGCATTTT CASSGDSNQPQHF
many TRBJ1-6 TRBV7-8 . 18 TGTGCCAGCAGCTTACCGTCAGGGTCTGCCTCCTATAATTCACCCCTCCACTTT CASSLPSGSASYNSPLHF
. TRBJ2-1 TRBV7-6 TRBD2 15 TGTGCCAGCAGCTTAGGGACTAGCGGGCTCGGTGAGCAGTTCTTC CASSLGTSGLGEQFF
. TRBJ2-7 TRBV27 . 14 TGTGCCAGCAGCCTGACGGTCAACTCCTACGAGCAGTACTTC CASSLTVNSYEQYF
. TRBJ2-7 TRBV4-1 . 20 TGCGCCAGCAGCCAAGATTTGATTATCTCGCACAGGGTGGTATCCTACGAGCAGTACTTC CASSQDLIISHRVVSYEQYF
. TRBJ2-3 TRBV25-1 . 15 TGTGCCAGCAGTGAATCAGGACTACGCACAGATACGCAGTATTTT CASSESGLRTDTQYF
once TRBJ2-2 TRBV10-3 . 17 TGTGCCATCAGTGATCTGGGGCTTCGGAAAAACACCGGGGAGCTGTTTTTT CAISDLGLRKNTGELFF
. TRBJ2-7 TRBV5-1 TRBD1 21 TGCGCCAGCAGCTTGGATGGGACAGGGGGGTTGACGTACGTTGGGCCGTACGAGCAGTACTTC CASSLDGTGGLTYVGPYEQYF
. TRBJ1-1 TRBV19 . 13 TGTGCCAGTAGGGCGGGCGGGAACACTGAAGCTTTCTTT CASRAGGNTEAFF
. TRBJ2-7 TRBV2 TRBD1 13 TGTGCCAGCTATTTACAGGGGTATAGCGAGCAGTACTTC CASYLQGYSEQYF
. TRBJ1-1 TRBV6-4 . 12 TGTGCCAGCAGTGCGGCGGGGACTGAAGCTTTCTTT CASSAAGTEAFF
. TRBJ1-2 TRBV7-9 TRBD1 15 TGTGCCAGCAGCTTAGCGCAGACAGGGAACTATGGCTACACCTTC CASSLAQTGNYGYTF
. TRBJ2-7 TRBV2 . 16 TGTGCCAGCAGTGTGTCCGCTCCGGCGCTCGGTGGCGAGCAGTACTTC CASSVSAPALGGEQYF
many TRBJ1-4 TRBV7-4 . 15 TGTGCCAGCAGTTACTACAAGGGGGAATTGGGAAAACTGTTTTTT CASSYYKGELGKLFF
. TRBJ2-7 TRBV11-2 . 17 TGTGCCAGCAGCTCAGGGGATGGGGGAGGGTTCTCCTACGAGCAGTACTTC CASSSGDGGGFSYEQYF
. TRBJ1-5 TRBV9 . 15 TGTGCCAGTGCGGAGACGGCCGCCTCCAATCAGCCCCAGCATTTT CASAETAASNQPQHF
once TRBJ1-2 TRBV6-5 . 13 TGTGCCAGTTCTATTACAGGTTCCTATGGCTACACCTTC CASSITGSYGYTF
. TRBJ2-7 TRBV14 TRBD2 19 TGTGCCAGCAGCCAAGAATGGGGCCTGAAGAGCGGGAGTTCCTACGAGCAGTACTTC CASSQEWGLKSGSSYEQYF
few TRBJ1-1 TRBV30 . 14 TGTGCCTGGAGTAGGGCAGGGTCAAAAACTGAAGCTTTCTTT CAWSRAGSKTEAFF